A selection of T cell receptor beta chains follows, all from one sample in a study of T-cell memory formation after mild COVID-19. One entry per CDR3 protein results from TCRdb running MiXCR on the 5' RACE reads. The table shows roughly 350,000 distinct CDR3 sequences, with 25% to 30% occurring only once. Sequencing used PBMCs or a T cell subset sorted from them (not recorded which). The receptors originated from an adult woman who had mild COVID-19 (a few samples of this study predate the infection). Cell type and time point are not known. Each CDR3 is given with its conserved first and last residue. The order of the fields is CDR3 protein, V gene, J gene.

cdr3_aa: CASSLESEQYF
v_call: TRBV7-9
j_call: TRBJ2-7

cdr3_aa: CAISEPGQGAYEQYF
v_call: TRBV10-3
j_call: TRBJ2-7

cdr3_aa: CSARDGRTASYEQYF
v_call: TRBV20-1
j_call: TRBJ2-7

cdr3_aa: CAISESSGKNNSPLHF
v_call: TRBV10-3
j_call: TRBJ1-6

cdr3_aa: CASSVGLAGINEQFF
v_call: TRBV9
j_call: TRBJ2-1

cdr3_aa: CASSLGPNNEQFF
v_call: TRBV5-1
j_call: TRBJ2-1

cdr3_aa: CARSLTDSGNTIYF
v_call: TRBV11-2
j_call: TRBJ1-3

cdr3_aa: CASSRQGQETQYF
v_call: TRBV7-6
j_call: TRBJ2-5

cdr3_aa: CASSDDNGGTGELFF
v_call: TRBV2
j_call: TRBJ2-2

cdr3_aa: CASSLVSGGEYEQYF
v_call: TRBV5-1
j_call: TRBJ2-7

cdr3_aa: CSAREPDRNTEAFF
v_call: TRBV20-1
j_call: TRBJ1-1

cdr3_aa: CSARAGLVNEQFF
v_call: TRBV20-1
j_call: TRBJ2-1

cdr3_aa: CSASGDRGLDQPQHF
v_call: TRBV20-1
j_call: TRBJ1-5